This TCR beta chain was identified during a study of blood T cell repertoires in COVID-19. Repertoires were generated with immunoSEQ multiplex PCR, while TCRdb's copy carries only in-frame clones and drops some. In the table there are about half a million clones, approximately 92% of which are singletons. V shed 6 bases, J shed 4 bases, and the junction held 9 bases outside the gene matches. CDR3 length: 17 amino acids. Looked up from germline, CDR1 is MNHNY and CDR2 is SVGAGI (reference sequence). The clonotype originates from a man between 18 and 29 years old with COVID-19, enrolled during active disease. The genes are TRBV6-6 and TRBJ2-3; 14 bases line up with TRBD2. Sequencing was carried out using peripheral blood. CDR3 in amino acids: CASSRATSGGAADTQYF. The CDR3 bases are TGTGCCAGCAGCCGAGCGACTAGCGGGGGGGCTGCAGATACGCAGTATTTT.